The 20 T cell receptor beta chains presented below share a single source sample, sequenced in a study of breast tumors, draining lymph nodes, adjacent tissues (dated by TCRdb to the mid-2010s). The axillary draining lymph nodes of breast cancer patients were the source of the lymph node samples. Library prep was done by multiplex PCR. The data were produced on an Illumina HiSeq 2000. In TCRdb, the public reads were trimmed at Q25 with fastp and aligned with MiXCR, with productive beta chains retained. Entries that share a CDR3 protein sequence are merged under the most common genes and DNA. The sample data list 80,000 to 130,000 distinct CDR3 sequences, and 21% of these were observed just once. Together, the top ten hold around 1.2% of the sample. What was sequenced was axillary lymph node tissue. The receptors originated from a female donor with breast cancer. Some clones in this sample may be carry-over from other donors' samples.

In regard to this clonotype: A read error is possible here, since a much larger clone lies one base away. The chain uses TRBV12-3 or TRBV12-4 and TRBJ2-5, with D perhaps matching TRBD1 (5 bases). The CDR3 length is 14 residues. CDR3 bases: TGTGCCAGCACTACCCTAGGGGCAGAAGAGACCCGGTACTTC. This encodes CASTTLGAEETRYF.

The rearrangement joins TRBV2 to TRBJ2-7, with 11 positions matching TRBD1. The germline gives CDR1 SNHLY, CDR2 FYNNEI. Unmatched junction bases numbered 5, after V lost 5 bases and J lost 2 bases. The CDR3 is 15 residues long. CDR3 protein: CASSTGTGGTYEQYF. As DNA, the CDR3 is TGTGCCAGCAGTACCGGGACAGGGGGTACCTACGAGCAGTACTTC. Drawing the rest from reference TRBV2 and TRBJ2-7, the complete variable domain is EPEVTQTPSHQVTQMGQEVILRCVPISNHLYFYWYRQILGQKVEFLVSFYNNEISEKSEIFDDQFSVERPDGSNFTLKIRSTKLEDSAMYFCASSTGTGGTYEQYFGPGTRLTVT.

This clonotype was seen many times. The chain couples TRBV30 to TRBJ1-5, with 8 bases aligning to TRBD1. Germline V gene lookup returns CDR1 GTSNPN and CDR2 SVGIG (reference sequence). The V gene end was trimmed by 5 bases and the J gene end by 6 bases; junction bases not matched to a gene: 6. This CDR3 contains 13 residues. CDR3 coding DNA: TGTGCCTGGGCCCAGGGGGCGAGTCAGCCCCAGCATTTT. This sequence encodes CAWAQGASQPQHF.

V and J are TRBV3-1 and TRBJ2-4; 7 bases map to TRBD1. J gave up 5 bases and V 3 bases, and 4 bases lay outside the gene matches. The CDR3 spans 14 residues. CDR1 and CDR2 from the germline V gene are LGHDT and YNNKEL (reference sequence). The CDR3 region is CASSQAGTENIQYF. The DNA for the CDR3 is TGTGCCAGCAGCCAGGCCGGGACAGAAAACATTCAGTACTTC.

There are many counts of this clonotype. The chain joins TRBV18 to TRBJ2-5; D is unclear. The CDR3 has 12 amino acids. CDR1 is KGHSH, CDR2 LQKENI, per germline. The V and J ends lost 8 bases and 3 bases respectively, with 10 bases between them. The CDR3 loop is CASARMEETQYF. CDR3 coding DNA: TGTGCCAGCGCACGCATGGAAGAGACCCAGTACTTC.

The gene calls are TRBV27 and TRBJ1-2, with a tentative D call TRBD1 (5 bases). CDR1 is MNHEY and CDR2 is SMNVEV in the germline V gene (reference sequence). This CDR3 is 17 amino acids long. V dropped 5 bases and J dropped 6 bases, with 25 bases sitting between them. The CDR3 protein is CASSVDGGLGRVDGYTF. CDR3 coding DNA: TGTGCCAGCAGTGTCGATGGGGGGTTGGGGAGAGTGGATGGCTACACCTTC.

As for this clonotype: The conserved final phenylalanine or tryptophan is absent from the CDR3, which likely points to a read error. The chain links TRBV24-1 to TRBJ2-5; TRBD2 agrees at 8 bases. CDR3 length: 14 amino acids. Germline CDR1 reads KGHDR; CDR2 reads SFDVKD. The CDR3 is CATSTRGGGEAQYS. In DNA form, the CDR3 reads TGTGCCACATCAACCCGGGGGGGAGGAGAGGCCCAGTACTCC.

This clonotype appeared many times. The rearrangement joins TRBV25-1 to TRBJ2-1, with 14 bases lining up with TRBD2. The V gene's germline CDR1 is MGHDK and CDR2 SYGVNS. This CDR3 region has 18 residues. The V and J ends lost 8 bases and 0 bases, in that order; junction bases with no gene match: 9. The CDR3 DNA reads TGTGCCAGCGCGGGGACTAGCGGGAGTGGGAGCTCCTACAATGAGCAGTTCTTC. As protein: CASAGTSGSGSSYNEQFF. Together with reference TRBV25-1 and TRBJ2-1, the CDR3 gives the full variable domain: EADIYQTPRYLVIGTGKKITLECSQTMGHDKMYWYQQDPGMELHLIHYSYGVNSTEKGDLSSESTVSRIRTEHFPLTLESARPSHTSQYLCASAGTSGSGSSYNEQFFGPGTRLTVL.

This clonotype was seen many times. V gene TRBV12-3 or TRBV12-4 combines with J gene TRBJ2-5; TRBD2 agrees at 13 bases. J lost 6 bases, V lost 4 bases, and 5 bases had no gene match. The CDR3 has 15 residues. Here the CDR3 DNA reads TGTGCCAGCAGTTCACTAGCGGGAGGGTCCAAGACCCAGTACTTC. It encodes CASSSLAGGSKTQYF.

This clonotype was counted many times. The chain links TRBV20-1 to TRBJ2-7; D not certain. Trimming took 6 bases from V and 2 from J, leaving 14 bases between them. This CDR3 contains 13 residues. The V gene's germline CDR1 is DFQATT and CDR2 SNEGSKA (reference sequence). The CDR3 here is CSASDGVAYEQYF. The CDR3 DNA reads as TGCAGTGCGAGCGATGGGGTGGCCTACGAGCAGTACTTC.

The chain joins TRBV7-9 to TRBJ2-4; 12 bases fit TRBD2. Trimming cost V 4 bases and J 0 bases; bases outside gene matches: 7. This CDR3 has 18 residues. CDR1 is SEHNR, CDR2 FQNEAQ, per germline (reference sequence). Here the CDR3 DNA reads TGTGCCAGCAGCTCACTAGCGGGGGGCCAACTAGCCAAAAACATTCAGTACTTC. It specifies CASSSLAGGQLAKNIQYF.

In this sample, this clonotype turned up many times. This chain connects TRBV19 to TRBJ1-3; perhaps TRBD1 as D (5 bases). This CDR3 has 17 residues. Germline loops: CDR1 LNHDA, CDR2 SQIVND (reference sequence). The V end was cut by 0 bases, the J end by 2 bases, with 14 bases between. The CDR3 region is CASSIDRRGTTGNTIYF. The DNA for the CDR3 is TGTGCCAGTAGTATAGATCGGCGGGGGACGACTGGAAACACCATATATTTT.

This clonotype was detected many times. The J gene is TRBJ2-5, the V gene TRBV7-3, with 7 bases aligning to TRBD2. Germline V lookup: CDR1 SGHTA, CDR2 FQGTGA. With 3 bases clipped from V and 5 bases from J, the junction kept 9 bases outside the gene matches. The CDR3 runs 15 residues. CDR3 sequence reads: CASSLQSGVGETQYF. The CDR3 DNA reads as TGTGCCAGCAGCTTGCAAAGCGGGGTAGGGGAGACCCAGTACTTC. The whole variable domain, filled in from reference TRBV7-3 and TRBJ2-5, reads GAGVSQTPSNKVTEKGKYVELRCDPISGHTALYWYRQSLGQGPEFLIYFQGTGAADDSGLPNDRFFAVRPEGSVSTLKIQRTERGDSAVYLCASSLQSGVGETQYFGPGTRLLVL.

This clonotype was observed at least ten times. V and J are TRBV20-1 and TRBJ1-5; D is possibly TRBD1 (6 bases). CDR1 is DFQATT and CDR2 is SNEGSKA in the germline V gene (reference sequence). V lost 6 bases and J 3 bases, leaving 15 bases between the germline ends. This CDR3 spans 14 amino acids. In DNA form, the CDR3 reads TGCAGTGCAGAAACAGGGTCACTCAATCAGCCCCAGCATTTT. Its protein is CSAETGSLNQPQHF.

Remarks on this clonotype: This may stem from a read error, because a much larger clone lies one nucleotide away. The genes are TRBV6-1 and TRBJ1-5; D might be TRBD1 (5 bases). This CDR3 has 13 amino acids. Germline CDR1 is MNHNS and CDR2 is SASEGT. With 2 bases removed from V and 9 bases from J, the gap between germline ends came to 11 bases. The CDR3 loop is CASSEKGDRPQHF. The CDR3 bases are TGTGCCAGCAGTGAAAAAGGGGATCGGCCCCAGCATTTT.

This clonotype occurred many times. V and J are TRBV9 and TRBJ2-1, with 8 bases that match TRBD2. Germline-derived CDR1 and CDR2 are SGDLS and YYNGEE. With V trimmed by 0 bases and J by 9 bases, 8 bases remained unmatched. CDR3 length equals 15 residues. The chain's CDR3 is CASSVAQERGREQFF. In DNA form, the CDR3 reads TGTGCCAGCAGCGTAGCTCAGGAGCGGGGGCGTGAGCAGTTCTTC.

The table lists this clonotype with many counts. The J gene is TRBJ1-6, the V gene TRBV5-5; D uncertain. Trimming removed 4 bases from V and 6 bases from J, with 14 bases in between. The CDR3 is 15 amino acids. Germline V lookup: CDR1 SGHKS, CDR2 YYEKEE (reference sequence). Here the CDR3 reads CASSQAPGGNSPLHF. CDR3 coding DNA: TGTGCCAGCAGCCAGGCCCCGGGTGGTAATTCACCCCTCCACTTT.

This clonotype has at least ten counts. This rearrangement joins TRBV9 to TRBJ2-3, with a tentative D call TRBD2 (6 bases). From germline, CDR1 is SGDLS and CDR2 YYNGEE. CDR3 size: 17 residues. Deletions cut 4 bases from V and 1 base from J, with 19 bases between. The CDR3 nucleotides read TGTGCCAGCAGCACTTCGAGCAGGAGGGCGGGCACAGATACGCAGTATTTT. It yields the protein CASSTSSRRAGTDTQYF.

About this clonotype itself: At one end, the junction sequence differs from germline, possibly due to a read error. The gene calls are TRBV11-2 and TRBJ2-1; TRBD2 might be the D (6 bases). The CDR3 totals 14 residues. Germline lookup yields CDR1 SGHAT and CDR2 FQNNGV. The CDR3 is CASGFLRGSNEQLF. In nucleotides, the CDR3 is TGTGCCAGCGGTTTTTTGCGGGGTAGCAATGAGCAGCTCTTC.

This clonotype was seen more than once but under ten times. This clone may be a read error of a much larger clone one base away. The DNA for the CDR3 is TGCGCCAGCAGCCAAGGGACGGGAGGGACCCAGTACTTC. Its translation is CASSQGTGGTQYF. This chain connects TRBV4-1 to TRBJ2-5; 7 bases fit TRBD2. V trimming: 1 base; J trimming: 7 bases; junction bases outside the gene matches: 3. This CDR3 has 13 residues. Per germline, CDR1 MGHRA and CDR2 YSYEKL.